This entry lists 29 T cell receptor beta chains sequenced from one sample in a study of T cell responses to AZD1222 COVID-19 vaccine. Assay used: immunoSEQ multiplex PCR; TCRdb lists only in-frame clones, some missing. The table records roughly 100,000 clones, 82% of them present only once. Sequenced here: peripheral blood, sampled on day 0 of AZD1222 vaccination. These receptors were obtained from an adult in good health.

The CDR3 reads CASSLAGIGFREQYF. The CDR3 bases are TGTGCCAGCAGCTTGGCGGGGATAGGGTTTCGGGAGCAGTACTTC. V and J are TRBV5-4 and TRBJ2-7, with a tentative D call TRBD2 (5 bases). V lost 0 bases and J 7 bases, leaving 17 bases between the germline ends. The CDR3 is 15 residues long. Germline V gives CDR1 SGHNT, CDR2 YYREEE (reference sequence). The variable domain in full, completed from reference TRBV5-4 and TRBJ2-7, reads ETGVTQSPTHLIKTRGQQVTLRCSSQSGHNTVSWYQQALGQGPQFIFQYYREEENGRGNFPPRFSGLQFPNYSSELNVNALELDDSALYLCASSLAGIGFREQYFGPGTRLTVT.

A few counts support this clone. The CDR3 loop is CASSTSGGSYNEQFF. In DNA form, the CDR3 reads TGTGCCAGCAGCACTAGCGGGGGCTCCTACAATGAGCAGTTCTTC. The rearrangement links TRBV11-3 to TRBJ2-1; 11 bases align to TRBD2. CDR1 and CDR2 from the germline V gene are SGHNT and YENEEA. The CDR3 runs to 15 residues. The V gene end was trimmed by 5 bases and the J gene end by 0 bases; junction bases not matched to a gene: 0.

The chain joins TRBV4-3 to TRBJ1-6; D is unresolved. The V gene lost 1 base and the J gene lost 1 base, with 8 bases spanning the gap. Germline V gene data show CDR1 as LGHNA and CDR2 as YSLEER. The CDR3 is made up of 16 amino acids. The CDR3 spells CASSQASASYNSPLHF. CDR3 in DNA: TGCGCCAGCAGCCAAGCTTCGGCGTCCTATAATTCACCCCTCCACTTT.

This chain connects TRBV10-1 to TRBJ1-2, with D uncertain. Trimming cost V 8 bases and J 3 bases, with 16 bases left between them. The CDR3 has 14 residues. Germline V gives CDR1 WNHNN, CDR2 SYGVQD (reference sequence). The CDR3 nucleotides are TGCGCCAGCCTTAGAGGGTCCGCTGACTATGGCTACACCTTC. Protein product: CASLRGSADYGYTF.

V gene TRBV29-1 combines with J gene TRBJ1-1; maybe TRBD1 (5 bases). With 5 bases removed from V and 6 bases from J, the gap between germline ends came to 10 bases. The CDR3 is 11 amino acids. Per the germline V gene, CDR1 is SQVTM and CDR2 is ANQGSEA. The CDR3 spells CSVLGEAEAFF. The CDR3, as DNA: TGCAGCGTTTTGGGGGAGGCTGAAGCTTTCTTT.

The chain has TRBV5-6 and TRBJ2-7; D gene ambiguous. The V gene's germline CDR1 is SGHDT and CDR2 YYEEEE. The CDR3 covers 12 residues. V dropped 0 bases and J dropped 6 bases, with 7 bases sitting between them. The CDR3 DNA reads TGTGCCAGCAGCTTGGGACCGGTCGAGCAGTACTTC. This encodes CASSLGPVEQYF. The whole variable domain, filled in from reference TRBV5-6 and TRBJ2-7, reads DAGVTQSPTHLIKTRGQQVTLRCSPKSGHDTVSWYQQALGQGPQFIFQYYEEEERQRGNFPDRFSGHQFPNYSSELNVNALLLGDSALYLCASSLGPVEQYFGPGTRLTVT.

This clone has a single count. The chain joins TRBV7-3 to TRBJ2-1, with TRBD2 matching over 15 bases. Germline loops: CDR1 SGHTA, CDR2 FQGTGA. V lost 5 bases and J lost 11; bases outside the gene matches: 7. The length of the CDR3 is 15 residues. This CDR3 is CASSPQGTSGGKQFF. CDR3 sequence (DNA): TGTGCCAGCAGCCCTCAGGGGACTAGCGGGGGGAAGCAGTTCTTC.

As DNA, the CDR3 is TGTGCCAGCAGTTTATCGGAATATGGCTACACCTTC. It specifies CASSLSEYGYTF. V usage is TRBV12-3 or TRBV12-4 and J usage is TRBJ1-2; no definite D call. This CDR3 region has 12 residues. Deletions cut 2 bases from V and 5 bases from J, with 6 bases between.

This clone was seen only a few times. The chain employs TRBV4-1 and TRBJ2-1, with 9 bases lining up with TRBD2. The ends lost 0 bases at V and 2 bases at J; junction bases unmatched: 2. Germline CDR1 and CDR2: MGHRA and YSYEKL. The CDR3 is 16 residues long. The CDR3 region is CASSQDPSGAYNEQFF. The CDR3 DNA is TGCGCCAGCAGCCAAGACCCTAGCGGGGCCTACAATGAGCAGTTCTTC.

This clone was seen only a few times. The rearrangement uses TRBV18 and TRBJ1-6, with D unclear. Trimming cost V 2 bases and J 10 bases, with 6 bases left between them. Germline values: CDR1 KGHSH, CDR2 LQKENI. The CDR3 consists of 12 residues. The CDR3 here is CASSPSGSPLHF. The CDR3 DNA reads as TGTGCCAGCTCACCATCCGGGTCACCCCTCCACTTT.

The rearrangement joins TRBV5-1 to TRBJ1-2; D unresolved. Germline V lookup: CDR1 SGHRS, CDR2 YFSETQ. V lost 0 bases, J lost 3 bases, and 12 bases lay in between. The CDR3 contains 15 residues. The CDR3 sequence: CASSLAATKDYGYTF. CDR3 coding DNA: TGCGCCAGCAGCTTGGCGGCAACAAAAGACTATGGCTACACCTTC.

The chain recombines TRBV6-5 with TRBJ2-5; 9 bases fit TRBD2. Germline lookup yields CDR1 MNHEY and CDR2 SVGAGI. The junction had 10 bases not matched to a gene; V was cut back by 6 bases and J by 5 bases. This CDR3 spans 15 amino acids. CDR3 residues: CASRALGLAGETQYF. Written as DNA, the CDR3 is TGTGCCAGCAGAGCCTTGGGACTAGCCGGGGAGACCCAGTACTTC.

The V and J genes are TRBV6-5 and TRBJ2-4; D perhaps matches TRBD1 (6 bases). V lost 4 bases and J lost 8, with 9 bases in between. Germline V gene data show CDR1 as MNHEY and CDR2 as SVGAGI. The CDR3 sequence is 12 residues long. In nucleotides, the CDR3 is TGTGCCAGCAGTTTCAGGGGAGACATTCAGTACTTC. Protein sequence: CASSFRGDIQYF.

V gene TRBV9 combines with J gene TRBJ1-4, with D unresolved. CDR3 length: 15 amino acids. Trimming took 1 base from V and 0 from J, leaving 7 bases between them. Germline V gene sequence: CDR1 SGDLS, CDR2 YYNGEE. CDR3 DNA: TGTGCCAGCAGCGTATCCCGAACAACTAATGAAAAACTGTTTTTT. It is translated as CASSVSRTTNEKLFF.

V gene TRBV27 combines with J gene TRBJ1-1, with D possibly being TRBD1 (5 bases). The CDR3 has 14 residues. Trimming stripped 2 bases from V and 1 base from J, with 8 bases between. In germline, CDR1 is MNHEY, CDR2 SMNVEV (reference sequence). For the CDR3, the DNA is TGTGCCAGCAGTTTACAGGGTTGGAACACTGAAGCTTTCTTT. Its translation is CASSLQGWNTEAFF.

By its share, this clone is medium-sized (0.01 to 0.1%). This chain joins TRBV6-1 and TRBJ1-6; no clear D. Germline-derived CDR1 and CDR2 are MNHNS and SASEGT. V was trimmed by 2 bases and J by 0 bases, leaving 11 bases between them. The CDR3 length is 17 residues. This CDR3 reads CASSERLRSSYNSPLHF. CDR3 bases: TGTGCCAGCAGTGAAAGGCTTCGTAGCTCCTATAATTCACCCCTCCACTTT.

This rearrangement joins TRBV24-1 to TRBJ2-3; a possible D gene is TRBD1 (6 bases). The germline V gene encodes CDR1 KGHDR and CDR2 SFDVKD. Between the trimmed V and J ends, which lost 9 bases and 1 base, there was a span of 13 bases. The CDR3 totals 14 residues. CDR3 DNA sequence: TGTGCCACCCAGGACAGCTTACGCACAGATACGCAGTATTTT. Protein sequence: CATQDSLRTDTQYF.

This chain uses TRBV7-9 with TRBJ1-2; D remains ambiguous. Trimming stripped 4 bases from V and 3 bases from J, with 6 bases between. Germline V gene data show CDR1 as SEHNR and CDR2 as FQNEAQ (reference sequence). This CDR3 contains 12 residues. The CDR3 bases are TGTGCCAGCAGCTCCAGCTACTATGGCTACACCTTC. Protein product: CASSSSYYGYTF. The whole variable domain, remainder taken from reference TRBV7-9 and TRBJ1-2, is DTGVSQNPRHKITKRGQNVTFRCDPISEHNRLYWYRQTLGQGPEFLTYFQNEAQLEKSRLLSDRFSAERPKGSFSTLEIQRTEQGDSAMYLCASSSSYYGYTFGSGTRLTVV.

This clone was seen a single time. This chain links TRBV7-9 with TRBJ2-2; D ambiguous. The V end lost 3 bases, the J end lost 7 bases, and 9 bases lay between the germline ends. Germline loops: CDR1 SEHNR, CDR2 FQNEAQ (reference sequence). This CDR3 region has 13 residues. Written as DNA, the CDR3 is TGTGCCAGCAGCTTCCCGGAACGCGGGGAGCTGTTTTTT. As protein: CASSFPERGELFF. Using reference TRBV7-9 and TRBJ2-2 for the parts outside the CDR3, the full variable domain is DTGVSQNPRHKITKRGQNVTFRCDPISEHNRLYWYRQTLGQGPEFLTYFQNEAQLEKSRLLSDRFSAERPKGSFSTLEIQRTEQGDSAMYLCASSFPERGELFFGEGSRLTVL.

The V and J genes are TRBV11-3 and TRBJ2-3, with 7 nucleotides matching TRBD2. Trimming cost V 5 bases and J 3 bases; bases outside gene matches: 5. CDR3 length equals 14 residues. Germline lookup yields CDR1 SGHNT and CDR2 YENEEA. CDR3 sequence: CASSDGGGTDTQYF. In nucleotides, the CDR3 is TGTGCCAGCAGCGACGGGGGAGGGACAGATACGCAGTATTTT.

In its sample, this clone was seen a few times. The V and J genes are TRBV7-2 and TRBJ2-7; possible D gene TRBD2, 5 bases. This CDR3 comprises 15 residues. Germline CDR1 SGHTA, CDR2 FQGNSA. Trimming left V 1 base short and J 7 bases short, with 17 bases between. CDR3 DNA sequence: TGTGCCAGCAGCTTAGGTGTCAGTCCATGGGAGGAGCAGTACTTC. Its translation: CASSLGVSPWEEQYF.

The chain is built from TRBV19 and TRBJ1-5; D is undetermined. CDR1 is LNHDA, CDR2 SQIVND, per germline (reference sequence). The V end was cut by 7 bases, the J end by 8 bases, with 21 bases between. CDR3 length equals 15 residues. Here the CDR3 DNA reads TGTGCCAGTAAGGTCTCCCGCGGTCCATGGGAGCCCCAGCATTTT. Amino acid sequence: CASKVSRGPWEPQHF.

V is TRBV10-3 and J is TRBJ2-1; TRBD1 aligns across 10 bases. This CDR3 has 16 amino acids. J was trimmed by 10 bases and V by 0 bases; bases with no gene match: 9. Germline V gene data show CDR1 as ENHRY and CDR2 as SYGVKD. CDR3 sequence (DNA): TGTGCCATCAGTGAGTCCGGGACAGGGGTCAATTGCGAGCAGTTCTTC. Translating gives CAISESGTGVNCEQFF.

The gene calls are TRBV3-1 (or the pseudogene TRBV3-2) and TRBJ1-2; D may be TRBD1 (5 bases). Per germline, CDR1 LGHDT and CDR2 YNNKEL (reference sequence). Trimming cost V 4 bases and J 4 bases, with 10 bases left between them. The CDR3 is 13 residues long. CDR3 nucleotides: TGTGCCAGCAGCCCCAGGGCGGTCTATGGCTACACCTTC. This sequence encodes CASSPRAVYGYTF.

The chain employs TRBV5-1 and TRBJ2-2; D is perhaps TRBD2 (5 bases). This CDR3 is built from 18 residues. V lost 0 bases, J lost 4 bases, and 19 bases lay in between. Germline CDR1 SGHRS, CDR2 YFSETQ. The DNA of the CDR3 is TGCGCCAGCAGCTTGGAAGGTGGTCACACACGGGGCACCGGGGAGCTGTTTTTT. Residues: CASSLEGGHTRGTGELFF.

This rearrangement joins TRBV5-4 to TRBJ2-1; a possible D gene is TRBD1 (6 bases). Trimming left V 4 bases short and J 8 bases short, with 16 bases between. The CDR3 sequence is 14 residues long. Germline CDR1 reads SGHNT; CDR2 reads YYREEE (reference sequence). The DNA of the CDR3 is TGTGCCAGCAGCACCTCCAGGGGTAGCGATGAGCAGTTCTTC. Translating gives CASSTSRGSDEQFF.

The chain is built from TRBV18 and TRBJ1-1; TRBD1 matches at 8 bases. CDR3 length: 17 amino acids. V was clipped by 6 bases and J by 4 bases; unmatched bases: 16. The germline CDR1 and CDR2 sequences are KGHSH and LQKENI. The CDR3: CASSEVSGGGAGTEAFF. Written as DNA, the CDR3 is TGTGCCAGCTCCGAAGTTTCAGGGGGCGGGGCGGGCACTGAAGCTTTCTTT.

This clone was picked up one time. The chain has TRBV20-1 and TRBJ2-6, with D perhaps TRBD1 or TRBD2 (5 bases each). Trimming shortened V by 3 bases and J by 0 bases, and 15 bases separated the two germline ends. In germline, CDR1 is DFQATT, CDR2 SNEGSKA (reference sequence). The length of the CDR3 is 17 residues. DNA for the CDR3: TGCAGTGCTAGTACGGGACGGCGGCTCTCTGGGGCCAACGTCCTGACTTTC. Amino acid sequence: CSASTGRRLSGANVLTF.

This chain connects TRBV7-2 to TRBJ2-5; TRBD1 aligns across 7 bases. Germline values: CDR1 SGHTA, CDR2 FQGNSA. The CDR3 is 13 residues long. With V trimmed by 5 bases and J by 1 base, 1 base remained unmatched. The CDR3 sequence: CASSRDSQETQYF. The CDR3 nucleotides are TGTGCCAGCAGCCGGGACAGCCAAGAGACCCAGTACTTC.